The entry below gives a single TCR beta chain sequence along with its context. Its antigen remains unknown. This entry comes from a study of T cell responses to AZD1222 COVID-19 vaccine. TCRdb keeps only in-frame clones here, not all; method: immunoSEQ multiplex PCR. The sample shows more than 95,000 clones, 88% of them seen only once. Overall study results and limits: Spike-specific TCR breadth and depth went up after people got two AZD1222 doses. Nearly half of the spike-specific TCRs reportedly recognize variant regions that carry no mutations.

The V gene's germline CDR1 is SGHRS and CDR2 YFSETQ. This CDR3 comprises 16 residues. Trimming stripped 0 bases from V and 0 bases from J, with 9 bases between. The chain joins TRBV5-1 to TRBJ2-2; D is ambiguous. This receptor was identified in an adult in good health. The sequenced sample was peripheral blood, obtained on day 0 of AZD1222 vaccination. The CDR3 DNA reads TGCGCCAGCAGCTTGGCTCAACCGGCGAACACCGGGGAGCTGTTTTTT. It encodes CASSLAQPANTGELFF.